The T cell receptor (beta chain) under discussion was sequenced for a study of regulatory T cells in long-lasting Graves disease. Study information: Less than 3 months of antithyroid drugs had been taken by newly diagnosed Graves' patients. Study results and caveats: TCR diversity was lower in persistent than newly diagnosed Graves' disease.

Sequencing libraries for TCR beta were prepared with iRepertoire HTBI primers and Arm-PCR of CDR3 regions. TCRdb redid the calling of the multiplex PCR reads with MiXCR, one entry per CDR3 protein. The sample has about 460,000 distinct CDR3 sequences, approximately 15% seen once; the top ten hold around a sixth. This clonotype has ten or more counts. Antigen unknown. Germline V gives CDR1 MNHNS, CDR2 SASEGT. The CDR3 covers 17 residues. The V and J ends lost 7 bases and 4 bases, in that order; junction bases with no gene match: 19. Indicated time point: newly diagnosed GD, antithyroid drugs for less than 3 months. PBMC-extracted RNA yielded the TCR library. The authors drew about 9 milliliters of peripheral blood into EDTA tubes. The data also belong to a second study, concerning T cells in Graves' hyperthyroidism and ophthalmopathy. Per that paper: Stable Graves' hyperthyroidism meant no ophthalmopathy progression within 18 months.

The J gene is TRBJ2-7, the V gene TRBV6-1; 7 bases agree with TRBD2. The material sequenced was peripheral blood mononuclear cells (PBMCs), taken at new diagnosis, from a patient treated with antithyroid drugs. The receptor's source is a woman aged 50 to 60 with Graves disease. CDR3 nucleotides: TGTGCCAGCACGCCGGTTGCGGGAGTCTTTAAGTCGTACGAGCAGTACTTC. Amino acids: CASTPVAGVFKSYEQYF.